These 13 T cell receptor beta chains share one sample of origin, sequenced in a study of blood T cell repertoires in COVID-19. Generated by immunoSEQ multiplex PCR, the TCRdb table keeps only in-frame clones and is missing some. The sample lists about 90,000 clones, over 70% seen once, with roughly a third in the top ten. What was sequenced was peripheral blood. The receptor set was obtained from a woman aged 80 or over with active or convalescent COVID-19.

The genes are TRBV10-3 and TRBJ2-1; 11 positions agree with TRBD1. Germline V gene data show CDR1 as ENHRY and CDR2 as SYGVKD. Trimming took 6 bases from V and 7 from J; bases not matched to a gene: 8. The CDR3 covers 15 residues. The CDR3 reads CAIRRGQGGFNEQFF. The CDR3 DNA follows: TGTGCCATCAGGAGGGGACAGGGGGGGTTTAATGAGCAGTTCTTC.

This clone has more than one count but fewer than ten. The chain recombines TRBV2 with TRBJ1-2, with D uncertain. CDR1 SNHLY and CDR2 FYNNEI come from the germline V gene. Trimming took off 2 bases at V and 6 bases at J, with 16 bases between the two ends. CDR3 length: 15 amino acids. The CDR3 protein is CASSESRLDSHGYTF. The CDR3 DNA reads TGTGCCAGCAGTGAAAGCCGTCTAGATAGCCATGGCTACACCTTC.

V is TRBV20-1 and J is TRBJ2-7, with D uncertain. The CDR3 covers 10 residues. With 6 bases removed from V and 6 bases from J, the gap between germline ends came to 9 bases. Looked up from germline, CDR1 is DFQATT and CDR2 is SNEGSKA (reference sequence). DNA of the CDR3: TGCAGTGCCACTGTCTCCGAGCAGTACTTC. This gives the protein CSATVSEQYF.

The rearrangement uses TRBV19 and TRBJ2-5, with a tentative D call TRBD1 (6 bases). Trimming took 5 bases from V and 3 from J, leaving 16 bases between them. The CDR3 has 15 amino acids. Germline V lookup: CDR1 LNHDA, CDR2 SQIVND (reference sequence). The CDR3 spells CASSLEQGFKETQYF. The CDR3 DNA is TGTGCCAGTAGTCTTGAACAGGGATTCAAAGAGACCCAGTACTTC.

The chain couples TRBV5-1 to TRBJ2-3; D is undetermined. This CDR3 is built from 12 residues. Germline V gene data show CDR1 as SGHRS and CDR2 as YFSETQ. V lost 4 bases and J 7 bases, leaving 10 bases between the germline ends. The CDR3 sequence is CASSAEAHTQYF. Written as DNA, the CDR3 is TGCGCCAGCAGCGCGGAAGCCCATACGCAGTATTTT.

The chain couples TRBV4-1 to TRBJ1-4; D may be TRBD1 (6 bases). Trimming stripped 4 bases from V and 8 bases from J, with 17 bases between. Germline CDR1 reads MGHRA; CDR2 reads YSYEKL. The CDR3 is 15 residues long. The CDR3 here is CASSRFGNREEKLFF. The CDR3, as DNA: TGCGCCAGCAGCCGTTTTGGGAACAGGGAGGAAAAACTGTTTTTT.

The V and J genes are TRBV3-1 (or the pseudogene TRBV3-2) and TRBJ1-6; D not resolved. CDR3 size: 14 residues. Trimming shortened V by 1 base and J by 6 bases, and 7 bases separated the two germline ends. Germline V gene lookup returns CDR1 LGHDT and CDR2 YNNKEL (reference sequence). The CDR3 region has the DNA TGTGCCAGCAGCCAAGGGGCAGGTAATTCACCCCTCCACTTT. Translated, it gives CASSQGAGNSPLHF.

This chain links TRBV7-9 with TRBJ1-2, with D unclear. This CDR3 has 17 amino acids. V dropped 5 bases and J dropped 3 bases, with 22 bases sitting between them. Looked up from germline, CDR1 is SEHNR and CDR2 is FQNEAQ (reference sequence). CDR3 bases: TGTGCCAGCAGCCCCGTCGGAGTCTGGGTAAAGTACTATGGCTACACCTTC. It translates to CASSPVGVWVKYYGYTF.

The CDR3 DNA reads as TGTGCCAGCAGTGTGGACAGGGTGGTCAACGAGCAGTACTTC. It yields the protein CASSVDRVVNEQYF. The rearrangement joins TRBV11-2 to TRBJ2-7; 8 nucleotides match TRBD1. Per the germline V gene, CDR1 is SGHAT and CDR2 is FQNNGV. V shed 6 bases, J shed 5 bases, and the junction held 9 bases outside the gene matches. CDR3 length: 14 amino acids.

This chain joins TRBV10-2 and TRBJ1-1; D is possibly TRBD1 (6 bases). The V end was cut by 0 bases, the J end by 0 bases, with 17 bases between. The CDR3 has 18 residues. Germline V lookup: CDR1 WSHSY, CDR2 SAAADI. CDR3 sequence reads: CASSESRGGTRMNTEAFF. In DNA form, the CDR3 reads TGCGCCAGCAGTGAGTCGCGCGGGGGGACACGAATGAACACTGAAGCTTTCTTT.

The chain has TRBV3-1 (or the pseudogene TRBV3-2) and TRBJ2-7; TRBD1 agrees at 10 bases. V was clipped by 6 bases and J by 3 bases; unmatched bases: 5. This CDR3 has 14 amino acids. Germline CDR1 is LGHDT and CDR2 is YNNKEL (reference sequence). Here the CDR3 reads CASRGGTGVYEQYF. In nucleotides, the CDR3 is TGTGCCAGCAGAGGAGGGACAGGGGTCTACGAGCAGTACTTC.

The chain employs TRBV6-2 or TRBV6-3 and TRBJ1-5; no clear D gene. Germline-derived CDR1 and CDR2 are MNHEY and SVGEGT. The V gene lost 2 bases and the J gene lost 3 bases, with 5 bases spanning the gap. The CDR3 loop spans 13 amino acids. The CDR3 region has the DNA TGTGCCAGCAGTTACACCTACAATCAGCCCCAGCATTTT. It yields the protein CASSYTYNQPQHF.

The V gene is TRBV2, the J gene TRBJ1-2; 9 bases map to TRBD1. This CDR3 spans 16 amino acids. The junction had 11 bases not matched to a gene; V was cut back by 4 bases and J by 5 bases. CDR1 is SNHLY and CDR2 is FYNNEI in the germline V gene. The CDR3 is CASSGPGQGRVYGYTF. The CDR3 DNA follows: TGTGCCAGCAGTGGACCGGGACAGGGTAGGGTTTATGGCTACACCTTC.